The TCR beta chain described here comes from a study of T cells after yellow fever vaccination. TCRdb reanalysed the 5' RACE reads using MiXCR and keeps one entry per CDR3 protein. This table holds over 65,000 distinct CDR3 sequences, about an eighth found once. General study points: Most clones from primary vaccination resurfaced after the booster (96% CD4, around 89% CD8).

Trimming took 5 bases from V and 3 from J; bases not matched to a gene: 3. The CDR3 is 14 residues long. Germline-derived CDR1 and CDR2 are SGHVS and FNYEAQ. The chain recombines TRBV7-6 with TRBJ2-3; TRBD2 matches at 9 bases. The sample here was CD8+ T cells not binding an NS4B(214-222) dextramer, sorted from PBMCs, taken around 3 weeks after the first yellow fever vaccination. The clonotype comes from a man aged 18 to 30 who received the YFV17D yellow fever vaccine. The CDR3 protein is CASSRAGGTDTQYF. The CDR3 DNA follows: TGTGCCAGCAGCAGAGCGGGGGGTACAGATACGCAGTATTTT.